This TCR beta chain was captured by sequencing in a study of neurological immune-mediated disorders (dated by TCRdb to between 2018 and 2020). In terms of the full investigation: Of the 35 or so multiple sclerosis patients, roughly 30 had relapsing-remitting MS and 3 had secondary progressive MS. Using UMI-based sequencing, the study compared peripheral blood TCR-beta repertoires from patients with HTLV-I-associated myelopathy (HAM/TSP), patients with multiple sclerosis, and healthy controls. Longitudinal samples, technical triplicates and paired sorted CD4+ and CD8+ T-cell subsets, alongside PBMC samples, were included among the 90 to 130 TCR-beta libraries. The cohort comprised roughly 65 subjects: around 15 HAM/TSP patients, 35 or so multiple sclerosis patients and around 20 healthy controls. What the work shows at the level of the full study, not this receptor alone: Expanded clones from different subjects shared no identical CDR3 amino acid sequences, which suggests that TCR-beta repertoires were private in all groups. TCR clonal expansion was highest in HAM/TSP patients and lowest in MS patients, with MS patients falling below even healthy controls. In a phylogenetic analysis, the repertoires of 18 out of 34 MS patients fell into a single cluster of related CDR3 sequences, pointing to a possible signature at the repertoire level. The MS cluster showed no association with clinical or MRI features, and the authors stated that larger cohorts are needed.

For CDR1 and CDR2, the germline V gene lists SGHVS and FNYEAQ. Taken from cysteine to phenylalanine, the CDR3 has 14 residues. Of the read, only the CDR3 DNA is kept; its 42 bases are in frame from base 1. V loses 1 base of germline sequence and J loses 6 bases, and the interval between the two ends is 10 bases. This clonotype was counted at least ten times. It has no known antigen specificity. Base qualities are missing; no much larger clone stands one base away. To synthesize cDNA, template-switch 5'RACE was performed with a primer carrying a 10-nucleotide random unique molecular identifier so that each TCR transcript was tagged. Every sequencing run yielded over 180 million TCR-beta sequences covering 15-18 subjects. The RNeasy kit was used for extraction of total RNA. The KAPA Real-time Library Amplification kit was used to amplify TCR-beta VDJ regions with primers for the TCR constant region and the 5'RACE anchor. A first PCR added sample indexes and Illumina adaptors, and a second PCR then raised library yield. The roughly 650 bp TCR product was size-selected on a 2% E-gel SizeSelection system after Ampure bead purification. Before pooling, libraries had their quality checked on a Bioanalyzer, their concentration measured with Qubit, and their quantity determined with the Kapa Library Quantification kit. Libraries were sequenced paired-end 2 x 150 bp on an Illumina HiSeq 2500. To increase sequence diversity, roughly 24-32% phiX was spiked into each library pool. The published analysis was carried out like this. Quality-filtered reads were processed with the UMI-based MiGEC pipeline, which removed over 75% of raw TCR sequences during error correction. IMGT germline references were used for aligning VDJ genes, and each clonotype was defined as a unique CDR3 amino acid sequence together with its V-J genes. Clonal expansion, Shannon diversity, and CDR3 relatedness (CalcPairwiseDistances, ClusterSamples) were evaluated with VDJtools, and phylogenetic trees were built with CLCbio workbench. A clone was classed as expanded if it had 8 or more unique UMIs, a cutoff based on coefficient-of-variation modelling across technical triplicates. TCRdb passed the public sequencing reads through fastp at Q25 and MiXCR, retaining productive beta sequences. Rows matching on CDR3 protein sequence are summarized as one entry with the most common DNA and genes. It is TCRdb's table, rather than the study itself, that gives the V and J calls and clone size. The sample data list about 33,000 distinct CDR3 sequences, and about 1.6% of these were observed just once. About 10% of the sample rests with the top ten.

For the unsorted PBMC libraries, 2 million PBMCs were stored in RNAlater at -80 degrees C until RNA extraction and were used to generate the libraries. The multiple sclerosis patients were enrolled in a US clinical protocol that evaluated disease progression with magnetic resonance imaging. PBMCs were separated from peripheral blood using Ficoll-Hypaque density gradient centrifugation and then cryopreserved in liquid nitrogen. Source material: PBMCs. This receptor chain uses TRBV7-6 and TRBJ2-1; the D region is possibly TRBD1 or TRBD2, each matching across 5 bases. This TCR derives from a woman aged 25 to 39 with multiple sclerosis. The DNA sequence is as follows: TGTGCCAGCAGCTTAGGGGGGAGCTTCAATGAGCAGTTCTTC. Its translation reads: CASSLGGSFNEQFF.